This T cell receptor beta chain was recovered during a study of TIL therapy for anti-PD-1-resistant metastatic lung cancer. Overall study: Patients then received nivolumab; progressors got lymphodepletion, TIL and IL-2. General observations from the study: The baseline peripheral repertoire was partially replaced by infused TIL clonotypes that later decayed.

A note on this clone: Its target is unknown.

Sample time point: pre-treatment sample, taken before nivolumab and TIL therapy. Enrollment ran from October 2017 to January 2020. The libraries were made with immunoSEQ v3. Only in-frame clones appear in the TCRdb table, and some are missing; sequencing was by immunoSEQ multiplex PCR. The data hold around 20,000 clones, with 60% to 80% observed a single time. V lost 4 bases, J lost 4 bases, and 16 bases stayed unmatched. This CDR3 spans 18 amino acids. Germline V gives CDR1 LGHNA, CDR2 YSLEER. This TCR came from a person aged 25-85 years with non-small cell lung cancer. The chain uses TRBV4-3 and TRBJ2-3; TRBD1 matches at 8 bases. The sample here was blood, taken at baseline. The CDR3 loop reads CASSPSPLAGGRADTQYF. As DNA, the CDR3 is TGCGCCAGCAGCCCAAGTCCCCTTGCAGGGGGCAGGGCAGATACGCAGTATTTT.